The following is a T cell receptor beta chain sequence with its context. Within the sample, other DNA sequences also encode this same CDR3. The sample comes from a study of blood T cell repertoires in COVID-19. Study information: PBMCs, B-cell-depleted T cells, or T cells were the source of the cDNA or gDNA that made up the material.

The CDR3 totals 14 residues. Trimming removed 1 base at V and 0 bases at J, with 7 bases between. Germline values: CDR1 SGHRS, CDR2 YFSETQ. The data were produced by immunoSEQ multiplex PCR, yet TCRdb's version contains in-frame clones alone and is incomplete. The sample has approximately 280,000 clones; about 91% are singletons. The chain couples TRBV5-1 to TRBJ1-1; D unclear. The TCR sequence derives from a woman aged 60 to 75 with acute or convalescent COVID-19. The material sequenced was peripheral blood. The CDR3 DNA sequence: TGCGCCAGCAGCTTGTCGGGGATGAACACTGAAGCTTTCTTT. It codes for CASSLSGMNTEAFF.